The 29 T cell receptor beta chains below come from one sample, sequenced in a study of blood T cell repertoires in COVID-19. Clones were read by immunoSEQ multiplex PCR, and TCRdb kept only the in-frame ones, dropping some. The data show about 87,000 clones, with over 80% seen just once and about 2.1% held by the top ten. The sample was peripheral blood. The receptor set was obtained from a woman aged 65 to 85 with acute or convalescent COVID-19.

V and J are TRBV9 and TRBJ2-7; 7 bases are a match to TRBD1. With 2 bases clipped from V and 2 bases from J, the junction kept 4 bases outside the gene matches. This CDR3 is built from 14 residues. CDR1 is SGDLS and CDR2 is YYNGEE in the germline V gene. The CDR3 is CASSVRQGTYEQYF. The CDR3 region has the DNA TGTGCCAGCAGCGTTAGACAGGGAACCTACGAGCAGTACTTC.

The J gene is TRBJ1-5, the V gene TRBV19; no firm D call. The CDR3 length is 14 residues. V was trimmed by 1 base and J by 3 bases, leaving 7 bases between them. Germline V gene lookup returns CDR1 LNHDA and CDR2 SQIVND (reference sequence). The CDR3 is CASSIGGNNQPQHF. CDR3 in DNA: TGTGCCAGTAGTATAGGAGGTAACAATCAGCCCCAGCATTTT.

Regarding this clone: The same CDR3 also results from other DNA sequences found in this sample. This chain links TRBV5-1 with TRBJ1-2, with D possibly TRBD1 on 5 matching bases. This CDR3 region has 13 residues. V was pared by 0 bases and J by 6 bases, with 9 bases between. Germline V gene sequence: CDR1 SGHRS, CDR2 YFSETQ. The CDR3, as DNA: TGCGCCAGCAGCTTGGGTCAGGGTGATGGCTACACCTTC. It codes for CASSLGQGDGYTF.

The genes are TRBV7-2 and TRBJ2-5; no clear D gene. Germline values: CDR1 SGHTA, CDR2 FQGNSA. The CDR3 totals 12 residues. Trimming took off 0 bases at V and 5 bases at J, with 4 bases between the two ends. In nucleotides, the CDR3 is TGTGCCAGCAGCTTAGCGCGCGAGACCCAGTACTTC. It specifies CASSLARETQYF.

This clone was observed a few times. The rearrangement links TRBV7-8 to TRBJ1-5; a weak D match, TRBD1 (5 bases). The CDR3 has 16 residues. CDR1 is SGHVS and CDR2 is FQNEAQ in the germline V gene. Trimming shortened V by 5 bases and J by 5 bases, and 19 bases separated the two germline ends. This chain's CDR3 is CASSQLEGIRDQPQHF. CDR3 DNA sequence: TGTGCCAGCAGCCAATTGGAGGGGATTAGGGATCAGCCCCAGCATTTT.

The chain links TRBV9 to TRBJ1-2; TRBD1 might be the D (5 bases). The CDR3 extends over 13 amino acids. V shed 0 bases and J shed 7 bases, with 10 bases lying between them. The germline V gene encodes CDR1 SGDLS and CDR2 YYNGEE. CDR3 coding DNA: TGTGCCAGCAGCGTAGACAGGACGCGTGGCTACACCTTC. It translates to CASSVDRTRGYTF.

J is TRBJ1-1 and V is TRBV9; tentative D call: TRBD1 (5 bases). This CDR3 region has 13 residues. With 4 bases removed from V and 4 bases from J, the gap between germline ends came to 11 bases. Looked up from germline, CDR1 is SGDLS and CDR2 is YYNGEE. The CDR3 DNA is TGTGCCAGCAGCTCTACAGGCTCCACTGAAGCTTTCTTT. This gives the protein CASSSTGSTEAFF.

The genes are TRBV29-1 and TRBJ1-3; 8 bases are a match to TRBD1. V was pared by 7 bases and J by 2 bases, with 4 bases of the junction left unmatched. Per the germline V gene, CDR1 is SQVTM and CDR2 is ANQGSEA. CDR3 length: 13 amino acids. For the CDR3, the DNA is TGCAGCGCCTCGGACAGGGCTGGAAACACCATATATTTT. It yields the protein CSASDRAGNTIYF.

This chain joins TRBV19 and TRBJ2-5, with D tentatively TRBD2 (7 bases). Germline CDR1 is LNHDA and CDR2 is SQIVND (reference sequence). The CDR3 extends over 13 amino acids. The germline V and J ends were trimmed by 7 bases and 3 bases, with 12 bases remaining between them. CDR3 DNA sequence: TGTGCCAGTAAGGGGGGGATGAAAGAGACCCAGTACTTC. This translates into CASKGGMKETQYF.

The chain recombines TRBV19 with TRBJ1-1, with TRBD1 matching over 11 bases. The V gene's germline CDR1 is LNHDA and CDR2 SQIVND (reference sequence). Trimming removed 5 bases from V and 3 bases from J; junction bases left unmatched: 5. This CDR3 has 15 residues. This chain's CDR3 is CASSPGQGADTEAFF. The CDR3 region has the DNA TGTGCCAGTAGTCCCGGACAGGGGGCGGACACTGAAGCTTTCTTT.

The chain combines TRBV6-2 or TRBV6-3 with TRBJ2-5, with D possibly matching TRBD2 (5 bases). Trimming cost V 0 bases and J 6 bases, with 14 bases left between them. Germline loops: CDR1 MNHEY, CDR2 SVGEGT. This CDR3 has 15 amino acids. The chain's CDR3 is CASSYSTTGEQTQYF. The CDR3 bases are TGTGCCAGCAGTTACTCGACTACCGGGGAGCAGACCCAGTACTTC.

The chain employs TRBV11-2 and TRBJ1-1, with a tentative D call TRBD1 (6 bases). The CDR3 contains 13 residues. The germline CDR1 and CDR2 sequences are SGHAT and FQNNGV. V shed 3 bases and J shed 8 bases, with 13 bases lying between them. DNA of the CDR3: TGTGCCAGCAGCTTTCCCTCAGACAGGGAAGCTTTCTTT. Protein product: CASSFPSDREAFF. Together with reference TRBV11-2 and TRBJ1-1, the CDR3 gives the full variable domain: EAGVAQSPRYKIIEKRQSVAFWCNPISGHATLYWYQQILGQGPKLLIQFQNNGVVDDSQLPKDRFSAERLKGVDSTLKIQPAKLEDSAVYLCASSFPSDREAFFGQGTRLTVV.

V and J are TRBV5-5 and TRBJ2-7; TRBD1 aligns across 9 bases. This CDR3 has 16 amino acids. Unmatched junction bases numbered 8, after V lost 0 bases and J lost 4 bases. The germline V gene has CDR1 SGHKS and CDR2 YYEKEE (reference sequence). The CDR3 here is CASSLVVGTGSYEQYF. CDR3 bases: TGTGCCAGCAGCTTGGTGGTCGGGACAGGGTCGTACGAGCAGTACTTC.

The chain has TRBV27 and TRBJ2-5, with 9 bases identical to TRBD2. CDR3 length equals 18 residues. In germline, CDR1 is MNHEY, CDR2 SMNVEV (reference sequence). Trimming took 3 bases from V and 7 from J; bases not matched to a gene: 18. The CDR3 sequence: CASSFSPGSGGTVWTQYF. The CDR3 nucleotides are TGTGCCAGCAGTTTTAGCCCCGGGAGCGGGGGGACAGTTTGGACCCAGTACTTC.

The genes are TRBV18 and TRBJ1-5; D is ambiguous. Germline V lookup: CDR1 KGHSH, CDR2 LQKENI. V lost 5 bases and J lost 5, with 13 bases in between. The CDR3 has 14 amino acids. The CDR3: CASSYSGSDQPQHF. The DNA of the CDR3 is TGTGCCAGCTCATACTCTGGTTCCGATCAGCCCCAGCATTTT.

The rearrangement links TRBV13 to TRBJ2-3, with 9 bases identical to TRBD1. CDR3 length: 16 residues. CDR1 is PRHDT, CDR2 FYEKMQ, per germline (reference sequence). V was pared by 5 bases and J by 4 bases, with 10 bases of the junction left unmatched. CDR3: CASSADRGARADTQYF. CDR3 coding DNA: TGTGCCAGCAGCGCGGACAGGGGCGCCCGGGCAGATACGCAGTATTTT.

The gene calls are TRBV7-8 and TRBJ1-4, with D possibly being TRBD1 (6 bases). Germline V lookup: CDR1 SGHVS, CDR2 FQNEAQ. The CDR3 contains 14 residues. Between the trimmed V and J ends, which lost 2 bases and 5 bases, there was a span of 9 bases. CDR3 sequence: CASSLRGGNEKLFF. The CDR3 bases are TGTGCCAGCAGCTTAAGGGGGGGGAATGAAAAACTGTTTTTT.

CDR3 DNA sequence: TGTGCCAGCAGCCCCGGGGAGTATGGCTACACCTTC. It codes for CASSPGEYGYTF. This chain uses TRBV9 with TRBJ1-2; D unresolved. CDR1 is SGDLS and CDR2 is YYNGEE in the germline V gene. The V end lost 4 bases, the J end lost 5 bases, and 9 bases lay between the germline ends. The CDR3 is made up of 12 amino acids.

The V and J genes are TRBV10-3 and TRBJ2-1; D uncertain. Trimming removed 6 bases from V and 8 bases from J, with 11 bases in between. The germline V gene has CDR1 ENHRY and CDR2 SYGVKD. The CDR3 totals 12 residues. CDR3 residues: CAISGGLDEQFF. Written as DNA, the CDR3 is TGTGCCATCAGCGGCGGTCTGGATGAGCAGTTCTTC.

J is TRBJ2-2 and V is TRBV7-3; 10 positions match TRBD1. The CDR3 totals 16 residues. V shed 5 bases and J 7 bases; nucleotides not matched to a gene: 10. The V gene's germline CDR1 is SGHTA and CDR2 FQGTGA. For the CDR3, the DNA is TGTGCCAGCAGCCCGAGGAGGGACAGGGGTGGCGGGGAGCTGTTTTTT. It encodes CASSPRRDRGGGELFF.

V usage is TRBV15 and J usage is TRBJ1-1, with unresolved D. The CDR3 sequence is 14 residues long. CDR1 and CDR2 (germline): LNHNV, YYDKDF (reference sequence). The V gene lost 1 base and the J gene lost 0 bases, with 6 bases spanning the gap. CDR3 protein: CATSRATMNTEAFF. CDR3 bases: TGTGCCACCAGCAGAGCCACAATGAACACTGAAGCTTTCTTT.

This CDR3 reads CATSRADRGWNEKLFF. In DNA, the CDR3 is TGTGCCACCAGCAGAGCCGACCGGGGGTGGAATGAAAAACTGTTTTTT. This chain uses TRBV15 with TRBJ1-4, with D possibly matching TRBD1 (5 bases). Germline V gene sequence: CDR1 LNHNV, CDR2 YYDKDF (reference sequence). The CDR3 is made up of 16 amino acids. The V end lost 1 base, the J end lost 5 bases, and 14 bases lay between the germline ends. Full variable domain (rest looked up from reference TRBV15 and TRBJ1-4): DAMVIQNPRYQVTQFGKPVTLSCSQTLNHNVMYWYQQKSSQAPKLLFHYYDKDFNNEADTPDNFQSRRPNTSFCFLDIRSPGLGDTAMYLCATSRADRGWNEKLFFGSGTQLSVL.

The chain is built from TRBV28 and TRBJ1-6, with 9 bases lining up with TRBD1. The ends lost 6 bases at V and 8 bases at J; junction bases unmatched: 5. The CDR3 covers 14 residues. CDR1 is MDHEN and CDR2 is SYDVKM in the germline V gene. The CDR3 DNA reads TGTGCCAGCAGATCGGGACAGGGTTATTCACCCCTCCACTTT. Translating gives CASRSGQGYSPLHF.

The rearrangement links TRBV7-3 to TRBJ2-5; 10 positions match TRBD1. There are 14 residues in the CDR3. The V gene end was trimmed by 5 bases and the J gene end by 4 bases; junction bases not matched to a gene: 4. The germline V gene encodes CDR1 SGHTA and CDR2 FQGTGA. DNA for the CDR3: TGTGCCAGCAGCACCGGGACAGGGGTAGAGACCCAGTACTTC. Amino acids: CASSTGTGVETQYF.

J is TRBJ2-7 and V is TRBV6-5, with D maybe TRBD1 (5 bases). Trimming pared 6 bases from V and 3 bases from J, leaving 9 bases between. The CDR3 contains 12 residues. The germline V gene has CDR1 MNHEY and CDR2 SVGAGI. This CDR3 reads CASRTDGYEQYF. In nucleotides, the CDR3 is TGTGCCAGCAGGACAGACGGCTACGAGCAGTACTTC.

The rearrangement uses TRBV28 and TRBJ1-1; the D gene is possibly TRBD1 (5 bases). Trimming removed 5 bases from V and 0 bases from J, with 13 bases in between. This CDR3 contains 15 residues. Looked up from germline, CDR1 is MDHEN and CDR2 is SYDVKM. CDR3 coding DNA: TGTGCCAGCAGTCCACACGGGGGAATGAACACTGAAGCTTTCTTT. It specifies CASSPHGGMNTEAFF.

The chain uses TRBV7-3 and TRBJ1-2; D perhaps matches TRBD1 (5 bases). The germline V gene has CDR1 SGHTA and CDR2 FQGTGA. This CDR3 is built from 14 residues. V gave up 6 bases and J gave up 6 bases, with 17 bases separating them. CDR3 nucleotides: TGTGCCAGCAGTTCTACGGGACTTGGGCATGGCTACACCTTC. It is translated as CASSSTGLGHGYTF.

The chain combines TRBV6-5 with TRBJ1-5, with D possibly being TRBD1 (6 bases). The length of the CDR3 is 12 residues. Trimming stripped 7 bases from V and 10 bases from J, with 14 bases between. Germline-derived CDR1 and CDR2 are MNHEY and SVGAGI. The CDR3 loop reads CASKDRSGPQHF. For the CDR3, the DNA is TGTGCCAGCAAAGACAGGTCGGGACCCCAGCATTTT.

CDR3 DNA: TGTGCCAGCAGTGAACCCGGGACAGCCCGCGGCAATGAGCAGTTCTTC. Residues: CASSEPGTARGNEQFF. This chain joins TRBV25-1 and TRBJ2-1, with TRBD1 identical over 7 bases. The germline CDR1 and CDR2 sequences are MGHDK and SYGVNS. The CDR3 contains 16 residues. V shed 2 bases and J 6 bases; nucleotides not matched to a gene: 10.